Listed here are 30 T cell receptor beta chains from one sample, sequenced in a study of blood T cell repertoires in COVID-19 (dated by TCRdb to about 2020). The library came from the immunoSEQ multiplex PCR assay. TCRdb retrieved this table from immuneACCESS and kept in-frame rearrangements only. Not all clones are present; in checked studies, unresolved V genes account for under half, and no reason is known for the remainder. The sample table holds around 230,000 clones, of which more than 70% were seen once. The ten largest clones capture approximately 2.3% of the sample. Material for sequencing was PBMCs or T cells enriched from blood (not recorded which). All receptors come from a woman in her thirties or forties with acute COVID-19.

This chain uses TRBV5-6 with TRBJ1-2; 10 bases map to TRBD1. CDR3 length equals 14 residues. Germline V CDR1 and CDR2: SGHDT, YYEEEE. After removal of 4 bases from V and 7 bases from J, the junction contained 7 bases not matched to a gene. Here the CDR3 DNA reads TGTGCCAGCAGCCCCGGACAGGGGGTAGCTGGCTACACCTTC. Amino acid sequence: CASSPGQGVAGYTF.

The J gene is TRBJ2-3, the V gene TRBV15; D is unresolved. The CDR3 has 13 residues. V was pared by 3 bases and J by 2 bases, with 6 bases between. Germline loops: CDR1 LNHNV, CDR2 YYDKDF (reference sequence). CDR3 in amino acids: CATSSPITDTQYF. CDR3 coding DNA: TGTGCCACCAGCAGCCCCATCACAGATACGCAGTATTTT.

The chain couples TRBV29-1 to TRBJ1-4; D not resolved. CDR1 is SQVTM and CDR2 is ANQGSEA in the germline V gene. Trimming cost V 4 bases and J 4 bases, with 13 bases left between them. The CDR3 consists of 14 residues. In DNA form, the CDR3 reads TGCAGCGTTGCCGGAGGGTCGGGTAATGAAAAACTGTTTTTT. Its protein is CSVAGGSGNEKLFF.

V usage is TRBV7-2 and J usage is TRBJ1-3, with D perhaps TRBD1 (5 bases). Trimming pared 5 bases from V and 1 base from J, leaving 9 bases between. The CDR3 is 14 residues long. Per the germline V gene, CDR1 is SGHTA and CDR2 is FQGNSA. CDR3 loop: CASSPTGSGNTIYF. In DNA form, the CDR3 reads TGTGCCAGCAGCCCCACAGGATCTGGAAACACCATATATTTT.

V gene TRBV2 combines with J gene TRBJ2-5, with 8 bases lining up with TRBD1. J was trimmed by 5 bases and V by 1 base; bases with no gene match: 6. Germline values: CDR1 SNHLY, CDR2 FYNNEI. The CDR3 consists of 15 residues. CDR3 DNA sequence: TGTGCCAGCAGTGAAGTGACAGGGGTCGGCGAGACCCAGTACTTC. Protein: CASSEVTGVGETQYF.

The V call is TRBV5-1, the J call TRBJ1-2, with D tentatively TRBD1 (6 bases). Germline values: CDR1 SGHRS, CDR2 YFSETQ. The CDR3 has 16 residues. The ends were cut back, 0 bases at V and 7 bases at J, with 19 bases in the middle. CDR3 bases: TGCGCCAGCAGCTTGGTAGTTGGATCAGGGGAGGGTGGCTACACCTTC. Its translation: CASSLVVGSGEGGYTF.

This clone was found once. J is TRBJ2-5 and V is TRBV6-1; 7 bases agree with TRBD2. The V segment lost 4 bases and the J segment 3 bases; nucleotides outside the gene matches: 11. CDR3 length: 16 amino acids. Germline loops: CDR1 MNHNS, CDR2 SASEGT. CDR3 DNA: TGTGCCAGCAGTGCACGTTGGGGCGGGAGCAAAGAGACCCAGTACTTC. It codes for CASSARWGGSKETQYF.

The chain links TRBV18 to TRBJ2-1; D remains unclear. V lost 0 bases to trimming and J lost 7 bases, with 13 bases between them. The CDR3 runs 15 residues. Per germline, CDR1 KGHSH and CDR2 LQKENI. The CDR3 spells CASSPPSPSKNEQFF. CDR3 DNA sequence: TGTGCCAGCTCACCACCGTCCCCGAGCAAGAATGAGCAGTTCTTC.

The rearrangement uses TRBV6-2 or TRBV6-3 and TRBJ1-4; unclear D gene. V was clipped by 2 bases and J by 4 bases, with 5 bases between them. The CDR3 covers 13 residues. Germline V gene sequence: CDR1 MNHEY, CDR2 SVGEGT. In DNA, the CDR3 is TGTGCCAGCAGTTACCTCCTTAATGAAAAACTGTTTTTT. Protein: CASSYLLNEKLFF.

This clone was counted once. This sequence joins TRBV7-2 and TRBJ2-1; D may be TRBD2 (6 bases). V was pared by 8 bases and J by 0 bases, with 14 bases between. Germline loops: CDR1 SGHTA, CDR2 FQGNSA. The CDR3 totals 15 residues. Here the CDR3 reads CASGGGTLSYNEQFF. In nucleotides, the CDR3 is TGTGCCAGCGGCGGCGGGACTCTCTCCTACAATGAGCAGTTCTTC. Supplemented by reference TRBV7-2 and TRBJ2-1, the full variable domain reads GAGVSQSPSNKVTEKGKDVELRCDPISGHTALYWYRQSLGQGLEFLIYFQGNSAPDKSGLPSDRFSAERTGGSVSTLTIQRTQQEDSAVYLCASGGGTLSYNEQFFGPGTRLTVL.

The chain has TRBV2 and TRBJ2-5, with TRBD2 identical over 13 bases. V was pared by 5 bases and J by 1 base, with 1 base of the junction left unmatched. This CDR3 has 15 amino acids. Germline loops: CDR1 SNHLY, CDR2 FYNNEI. DNA for the CDR3: TGTGCCAGCAGTTGGACTAGCGGGAGCCAAGAGACCCAGTACTTC. This encodes CASSWTSGSQETQYF. Complete variable domain (other parts from reference TRBV2 and TRBJ2-5): EPEVTQTPSHQVTQMGQEVILRCVPISNHLYFYWYRQILGQKVEFLVSFYNNEISEKSEIFDDQFSVERPDGSNFTLKIRSTKLEDSAMYFCASSWTSGSQETQYFGPGTRLLVL.

The J gene is TRBJ2-1, the V gene TRBV7-2; 12 nucleotides line up with TRBD2. V gave up 5 bases and J gave up 10 bases; unmatched junction bases: 15. The CDR3 has 17 amino acids. Germline V gene sequence: CDR1 SGHTA, CDR2 FQGNSA. CDR3 nucleotide sequence: TGTGCCAGCAGCGCCTTCAGACTAGCGGGGGCCCTATCGGAGCAGTTCTTC. Amino acid sequence: CASSAFRLAGALSEQFF.

This chain joins TRBV19 and TRBJ1-5; D is unresolved. Per the germline V gene, CDR1 is LNHDA and CDR2 is SQIVND (reference sequence). V was shortened by 6 bases and J by 5 bases, with 17 bases between the two germline ends. The CDR3 loop spans 15 amino acids. The CDR3 DNA reads as TGTGCCAGTAGCCCTCGGGTCCTGTTGGATCAGCCCCAGCATTTT. Translated: CASSPRVLLDQPQHF.

This rearrangement joins TRBV7-2 to TRBJ2-7; 10 bases match TRBD1. Germline V gives CDR1 SGHTA, CDR2 FQGNSA. V was pared by 4 bases and J by 4 bases, with 7 bases of the junction left unmatched. The CDR3 is 15 residues long. The DNA of the CDR3 is TGTGCCAGCAGCTCCTATGGGACAGGGGAATACGAGCAGTACTTC. Its translation: CASSSYGTGEYEQYF.

V usage is TRBV25-1 and J usage is TRBJ1-5; D gene unclear. Trimming removed 8 bases from V and 7 bases from J, with 15 bases in between. CDR1 is MGHDK and CDR2 is SYGVNS in the germline V gene. The CDR3 spans 13 residues. The CDR3 bases are TGTGCCAGCGGTACGGGGTTGGGCCAGCCCCAGCATTTT. It encodes CASGTGLGQPQHF.

The V call is TRBV11-2, the J call TRBJ2-3; D is possibly TRBD2 (6 bases). Trimming removed 7 bases from V and 6 bases from J, with 26 bases in between. CDR3 length: 17 residues. Germline loops: CDR1 SGHAT, CDR2 FQNNGV. CDR3 protein: CASTRWPGLSLMDTQYF. The CDR3 nucleotides are TGTGCCAGCACCAGATGGCCGGGACTCTCCTTAATGGATACGCAGTATTTT.

This clone was found once. V usage is TRBV5-8 and J usage is TRBJ2-1, with TRBD1 as a possible D gene (5 bases). The ends were cut back, 1 base at V and 3 bases at J, with 11 bases in the middle. The CDR3 extends over 15 amino acids. Germline CDR1 SGHTS, CDR2 YDEGEE. The CDR3 DNA is TGTGCCAGCAGCTTGTGGGGCTCTCGCTACAATGAGCAGTTCTTC. Its translation is CASSLWGSRYNEQFF.

This clone has a count of ten or more. The chain has TRBV9 and TRBJ2-5; 9 bases agree with TRBD2. V trimming: 1 base; J trimming: 2 bases; junction bases outside the gene matches: 3. Germline loops: CDR1 SGDLS, CDR2 YYNGEE. This CDR3 is built from 15 residues. Here the CDR3 DNA reads TGTGCCAGCAGCGTACAGAGCGGGGGGCAAGAGACCCAGTACTTC. Its protein is CASSVQSGGQETQYF.

This rearrangement joins TRBV15 to TRBJ1-2; no clear D gene. The CDR3 loop spans 16 amino acids. Germline V gene lookup returns CDR1 LNHNV and CDR2 YYDKDF (reference sequence). V dropped 1 base and J dropped 5 bases, with 17 bases sitting between them. CDR3: CATSRAAGGGLYGYTF. The CDR3 DNA reads as TGTGCCACCAGCAGAGCGGCGGGAGGAGGTCTATATGGCTACACCTTC. The full variable domain, in which reference TRBV15 and TRBJ1-2 provide the parts outside the CDR3, is DAMVIQNPRYQVTQFGKPVTLSCSQTLNHNVMYWYQQKSSQAPKLLFHYYDKDFNNEADTPDNFQSRRPNTSFCFLDIRSPGLGDTAMYLCATSRAAGGGLYGYTFGSGTRLTVV.

This clone showed up just once. The rearrangement uses TRBV9 and TRBJ1-2, with a tentative D call TRBD1 (6 bases). CDR1 and CDR2 (germline): SGDLS, YYNGEE. The CDR3 contains 16 residues. Trimming took off 3 bases at V and 6 bases at J, with 21 bases between the two ends. CDR3 loop: CASSDQRWGGVDGYTF. The CDR3 nucleotides are TGTGCCAGCAGCGATCAAAGGTGGGGGGGCGTAGATGGCTACACCTTC.

The chain combines TRBV5-6 with TRBJ2-1, with TRBD2 identical over 8 bases. This CDR3 spans 19 amino acids. Germline V gene lookup returns CDR1 SGHDT and CDR2 YYEEEE. The trim removed 1 base at V and 9 bases at J, leaving 21 bases unmatched. The CDR3 is CASSLSPARGSGSRGEQFF. The DNA of the CDR3 is TGTGCCAGCAGCTTGAGTCCGGCTAGGGGGAGCGGGAGTCGTGGTGAGCAGTTCTTC.

This clone has just one count. CDR3 region: CASSFVLAGVRAGELFF. As DNA, the CDR3 is TGTGCCAGCAGCTTTGTCCTAGCGGGAGTACGGGCCGGGGAGCTGTTTTTT. This sequence joins TRBV11-3 and TRBJ2-2; TRBD2 matches at 10 bases. Germline values: CDR1 SGHNT, CDR2 YENEEA. The CDR3 runs 17 residues. V lost 3 bases and J lost 6; bases outside the gene matches: 10.

This chain connects TRBV19 to TRBJ1-2; 8 bases are shared with TRBD1. V was clipped by 5 bases and J by 4 bases; unmatched bases: 3. This CDR3 is built from 13 residues. Germline loops: CDR1 LNHDA, CDR2 SQIVND (reference sequence). The CDR3 protein is CASSLTGGYGYTF. CDR3 nucleotides: TGTGCCAGTAGTCTAACAGGGGGCTATGGCTACACCTTC. Based on the CDR3 plus reference TRBV19 and TRBJ1-2, the full variable domain is DGGITQSPKYLFRKEGQNVTLSCEQNLNHDAMYWYRQDPGQGLRLIYYSQIVNDFQKGDIAEGYSVSREKKESFPLTVTSAQKNPTAFYLCASSLTGGYGYTFGSGTRLTVV.

The chain combines TRBV18 with TRBJ2-5; D is possibly TRBD1 (5 bases). Germline V gene lookup returns CDR1 KGHSH and CDR2 LQKENI. The CDR3 is made up of 15 amino acids. The V end lost 0 bases, the J end lost 7 bases, and 15 bases lay between the germline ends. The CDR3 protein is CASSPPAGPAGTQYF. The CDR3 bases are TGTGCCAGCTCACCACCGGCAGGGCCCGCAGGGACCCAGTACTTC.

V gene TRBV7-9 combines with J gene TRBJ1-5; possible D gene TRBD1, 5 bases. The CDR3 runs 14 residues. Germline CDR1 and CDR2: SEHNR and FQNEAQ (reference sequence). V shed 5 bases and J shed 5 bases, with 13 bases lying between them. In DNA, the CDR3 is TGTGCCAGCAGCCCCCGTACAGGCGATCAGCCCCAGCATTTT. Encoded protein: CASSPRTGDQPQHF.

The rearrangement uses TRBV9 and TRBJ2-3, with 7 bases matching TRBD2. The CDR3 covers 16 residues. CDR1 SGDLS and CDR2 YYNGEE come from the germline V gene. V shed 0 bases and J 2 bases; nucleotides not matched to a gene: 6. CDR3 amino acids: CASSVGTAGPTDTQYF. The CDR3 DNA reads TGTGCCAGCAGCGTAGGAACAGCGGGACCCACAGATACGCAGTATTTT.

Comments on this clone: Other DNA sequences in this specimen translate into the identical CDR3. The chain recombines TRBV7-9 with TRBJ1-2; D perhaps matches TRBD1 (6 bases). V was trimmed by 3 bases and J by 6 bases, leaving 8 bases between them. Per germline, CDR1 SEHNR and CDR2 FQNEAQ (reference sequence). This CDR3 comprises 12 residues. The CDR3 coding sequence is TGTGCCAGCAGCTTTAACAGGGATGGCTACACCTTC. Translated, it gives CASSFNRDGYTF.

This chain links TRBV5-4 with TRBJ1-2; 7 nucleotides align to TRBD1. V lost 4 bases, J lost 0 bases, and 6 bases stayed unmatched. This CDR3 contains 15 residues. Germline loops: CDR1 SGHNT, CDR2 YYREEE (reference sequence). The CDR3 region is CASSVGTDTNYGYTF. CDR3 DNA: TGTGCCAGCAGCGTTGGGACAGACACTAACTATGGCTACACCTTC.

The chain combines TRBV3-1 (or the pseudogene TRBV3-2) with TRBJ2-1; 8 bases are shared with TRBD2. Looked up from germline, CDR1 is LGHDT and CDR2 is YNNKEL (reference sequence). J lost 7 bases, V lost 2 bases, and 7 bases had no gene match. The CDR3 runs 15 residues. CDR3 residues: CASSQPGLGRNEQFF. In DNA, the CDR3 is TGTGCCAGCAGCCAACCGGGACTAGGTCGAAATGAGCAGTTCTTC.

The chain employs TRBV6-5 and TRBJ1-5; no clear D. Between the trimmed V and J ends, which lost 6 bases and 1 base, there was a span of 7 bases. This CDR3 is 13 amino acids long. The V gene's germline CDR1 is MNHEY and CDR2 SVGAGI. The CDR3: CASRDQSNQPQHF. The CDR3 DNA sequence: TGTGCCAGCAGAGATCAGAGCAATCAGCCCCAGCATTTT.